Below, 4 T cell receptor beta chains from the same sample are listed, as sequenced in a study of spatial heterogeneity in lung cancer (dated by TCRdb to about 2019). According to the study, the label for this sample's time point signals: sample taken at primary tumor resection. Receptors were amplified or captured by 5' RACE. These reads were obtained on a NextSeq 500. TCRdb redid the processing of the public reads, applying fastp at Q25 and MiXCR, and retained in-frame beta chains. Each CDR3 protein gets just one entry, which takes the most common genes and DNA from the rows behind it. The sample table shows approximately 66,000 distinct CDR3 sequences, and around 6% are seen once. The top ten clonotypes cover approximately 15% of the sample. The input for sequencing was PBMCs, taken at surgery. Source of these receptors: a female donor with early-stage non-small cell lung cancer.

This chain links TRBV6-2 or TRBV6-3 with TRBJ2-3; TRBD2 aligns across 11 bases. Per the germline V gene, CDR1 is MNHEY and CDR2 is SVGEGT. This CDR3 comprises 17 residues. V lost 4 bases, J lost 3 bases, and 9 bases stayed unmatched. The CDR3 loop is CASSFATSGIMTDTQYF. CDR3 nucleotide sequence: TGTGCCAGCAGTTTTGCGACTAGCGGGATAATGACAGATACGCAGTATTTT.

This sequence joins TRBV5-1 and TRBJ1-2; D is possibly TRBD1 (5 bases). V was cut by 1 base and J by 5 bases, with 9 bases left in between. The CDR3 is made up of 13 amino acids. Germline loops: CDR1 SGHRS, CDR2 YFSETQ. The CDR3 DNA reads TGCGCCAGCAGCTTGTCGGGGGAATATGGCTACACCTTC. Its translation is CASSLSGEYGYTF.

Comment on this clonotype: A single base separates this from a much larger clone, so it may be a read error. The chain couples TRBV28 to TRBJ1-6, with no clear D. The CDR3 is 15 residues long. V was pared by 1 base and J by 10 bases, with 14 bases between. CDR1 and CDR2 (germline): MDHEN, SYDVKM. CDR3 DNA sequence: TGTGCCAGCAGTTTATACGAGGGTATAGCGTCACCCCTCCACTTT. It translates to CASSLYEGIASPLHF.

This clonotype showed up just a few times. The V and J genes are TRBV5-1 and TRBJ1-1, with D possibly matching TRBD1 (5 bases). The V gene's germline CDR1 is SGHRS and CDR2 YFSETQ. CDR3 length: 13 amino acids. The V end was cut by 0 bases, the J end by 4 bases, with 7 bases between. CDR3 nucleotide sequence: TGCGCCAGCAGCTTGGGGAGGGGCACTGAAGCTTTCTTT. Its protein is CASSLGRGTEAFF.